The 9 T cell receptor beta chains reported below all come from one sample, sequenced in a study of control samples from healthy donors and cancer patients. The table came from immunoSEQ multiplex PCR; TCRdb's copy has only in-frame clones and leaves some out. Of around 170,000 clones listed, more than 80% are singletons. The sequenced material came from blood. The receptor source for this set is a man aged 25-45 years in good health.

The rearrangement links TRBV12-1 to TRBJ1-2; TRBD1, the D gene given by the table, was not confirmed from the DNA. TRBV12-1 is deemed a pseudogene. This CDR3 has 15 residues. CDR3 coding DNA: TGTGCCAGCAGCTTTCCGGACAGCTTTAACTATGGCTACACCTTC. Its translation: CASSFPDSFNYGYTF.

The CDR3 nucleotides are TGTGCCAGCAGCTTGGTAAGGGGACAAGCCTACGAGCAGTACTTC. Amino acids: CASSLVRGQAYEQYF. The chain joins TRBV5-4 to TRBJ2-7; tentatively, D is TRBD1 (6 bases). The V gene's germline CDR1 is SGHNT and CDR2 YYREEE (reference sequence). V was trimmed by 0 bases and J by 2 bases, leaving 12 bases between them. CDR3 size: 15 residues.

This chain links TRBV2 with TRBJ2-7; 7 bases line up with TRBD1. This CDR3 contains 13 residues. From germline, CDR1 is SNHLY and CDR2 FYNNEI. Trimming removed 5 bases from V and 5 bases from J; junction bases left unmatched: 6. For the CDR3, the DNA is TGTGCCAGCAGTTCGATTAGGGGGCACGAGCAGTACTTC. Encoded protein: CASSSIRGHEQYF. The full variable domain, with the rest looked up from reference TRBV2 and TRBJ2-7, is EPEVTQTPSHQVTQMGQEVILRCVPISNHLYFYWYRQILGQKVEFLVSFYNNEISEKSEIFDDQFSVERPDGSNFTLKIRSTKLEDSAMYFCASSSIRGHEQYFGPGTRLTVT.

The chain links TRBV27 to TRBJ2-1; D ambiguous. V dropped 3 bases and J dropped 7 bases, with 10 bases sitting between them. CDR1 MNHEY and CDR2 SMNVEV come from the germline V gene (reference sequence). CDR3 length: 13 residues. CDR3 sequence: CASSFRELNEQFF. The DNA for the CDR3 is TGTGCCAGCAGTTTTAGGGAATTAAATGAGCAGTTCTTC.

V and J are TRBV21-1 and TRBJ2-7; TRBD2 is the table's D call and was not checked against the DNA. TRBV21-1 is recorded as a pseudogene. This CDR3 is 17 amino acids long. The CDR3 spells CASSNPDWKRLSYEQYF. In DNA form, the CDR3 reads TGTGCCAGCAGCAATCCAGACTGGAAGCGACTGTCCTACGAGCAGTACTTC.

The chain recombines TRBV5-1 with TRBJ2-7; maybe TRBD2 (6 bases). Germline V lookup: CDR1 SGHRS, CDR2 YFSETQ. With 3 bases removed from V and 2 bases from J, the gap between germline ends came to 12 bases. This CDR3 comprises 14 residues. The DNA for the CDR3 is TGCGCCAGCAGCTCACCGGGACTTGCCTACGAGCAGTACTTC. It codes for CASSSPGLAYEQYF.

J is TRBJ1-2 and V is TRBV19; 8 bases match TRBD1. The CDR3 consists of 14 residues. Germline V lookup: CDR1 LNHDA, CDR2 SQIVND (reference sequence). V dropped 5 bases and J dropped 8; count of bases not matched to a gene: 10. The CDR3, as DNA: TGTGCCAGTAGTCCAGGGGGCGCGAATGACGGCTACACCTTC. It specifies CASSPGGANDGYTF. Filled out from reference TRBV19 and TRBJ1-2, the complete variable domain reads DGGITQSPKYLFRKEGQNVTLSCEQNLNHDAMYWYRQDPGQGLRLIYYSQIVNDFQKGDIAEGYSVSREKKESFPLTVTSAQKNPTAFYLCASSPGGANDGYTFGSGTRLTVV.

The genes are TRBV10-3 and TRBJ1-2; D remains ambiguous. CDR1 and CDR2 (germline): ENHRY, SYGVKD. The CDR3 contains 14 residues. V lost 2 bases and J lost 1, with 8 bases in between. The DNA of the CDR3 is TGTGCCATCAGTGAGATGTCGGATAACTATGGCTACACCTTC. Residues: CAISEMSDNYGYTF.

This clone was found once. CDR3: CASSPLTGGTEAFF. Here the CDR3 DNA reads TGTGCCAGCAGTCCCCTGACAGGGGGCACTGAAGCTTTCTTT. The genes are TRBV6-5 and TRBJ1-1, with 9 bases identical to TRBD1. This CDR3 has 14 residues. V lost 5 bases to trimming and J lost 4 bases; unmatched junction nucleotides: 5. Germline assignment: CDR1 MNHEY and CDR2 SVGAGI.